The 16 T cell receptor beta chains given below trace back to one sample, sequenced in a study of blood T cell repertoires in COVID-19. Libraries were prepared by immunoSEQ multiplex PCR; TCRdb keeps only in-frame clonotypes and omits some of them. The sample records tens of thousands of clones, 91% being singletons. The sequencing input was peripheral blood. The receptor source for this set is a human donor with active COVID-19. The donor label of this sample is uncertain.

This clone has a single count. This chain uses TRBV2 with TRBJ2-1; 9 positions agree with TRBD2. CDR1 is SNHLY, CDR2 FYNNEI, per germline. The V and J ends lost 6 bases and 3 bases, in that order; junction bases with no gene match: 9. The CDR3 is 16 residues long. Here the CDR3 DNA reads TGTGCCAGCAGAGATAGAGCGGGGGGCTTCTACAATGAGCAGTTCTTC. It yields the protein CASRDRAGGFYNEQFF.

This chain joins TRBV18 and TRBJ1-2; D is undetermined. The germline V gene has CDR1 KGHSH and CDR2 LQKENI. V lost 0 bases to trimming and J lost 8 bases, with 22 bases between them. The CDR3 length is 17 residues. CDR3 sequence (DNA): TGTGCCAGCTCACCACCGTCTGTTCGGACCCCGGCGGGAGGCTACACCTTC. This translates into CASSPPSVRTPAGGYTF.

The chain carries TRBV27 and TRBJ1-5; D unclear. Germline V gene data show CDR1 as MNHEY and CDR2 as SMNVEV (reference sequence). CDR3 length: 14 residues. The V gene lost 5 bases and the J gene lost 5 bases, with 13 bases spanning the gap. CDR3 protein: CASSPRTLDQPQHF. In nucleotides, the CDR3 is TGTGCCAGCAGTCCCCGGACTCTCGATCAGCCCCAGCATTTT.

The rearrangement links TRBV4-3 to TRBJ2-7, with 7 bases lining up with TRBD1. CDR1 is LGHNA and CDR2 is YSLEER in the germline V gene. With 0 bases clipped from V and 2 bases from J, the junction kept 7 bases outside the gene matches. The CDR3 extends over 16 amino acids. The CDR3 loop is CASSQDAGTVTYEQYF. CDR3 DNA sequence: TGCGCCAGCAGCCAAGATGCCGGGACAGTCACCTACGAGCAGTACTTC.

The rearrangement uses TRBV6-2 or TRBV6-3 and TRBJ1-1; 8 bases are a match to TRBD1. Germline V gene data show CDR1 as MNHEY and CDR2 as SVGEGT. This CDR3 contains 14 residues. The ends lost 5 bases at V and 6 bases at J; junction bases unmatched: 8. CDR3 sequence: CASSADRGGPEAFF. Here the CDR3 DNA reads TGTGCCAGCAGTGCAGACAGGGGAGGCCCTGAAGCTTTCTTT.

The chain recombines TRBV15 with TRBJ1-4; D is possibly TRBD1 (6 bases). V lost 1 base to trimming and J lost 8 bases, with 14 bases between them. This CDR3 spans 15 amino acids. The germline V gene encodes CDR1 LNHNV and CDR2 YYDKDF (reference sequence). DNA for the CDR3: TGTGCCACCAGCAGAGCCCCATCGGGGGGCGAAAAACTGTTTTTT. As protein: CATSRAPSGGEKLFF.

The genes are TRBV7-6 and TRBJ2-5, with 9 bases matching TRBD1. V lost 6 bases to trimming and J lost 3 bases; unmatched junction nucleotides: 2. The CDR3 has 13 residues. Germline CDR1 SGHVS, CDR2 FNYEAQ. CDR3 region: CASSRDREETQYF. Written as DNA, the CDR3 is TGTGCCAGCAGTCGGGACAGGGAAGAGACCCAGTACTTC.

The chain is built from TRBV2 and TRBJ1-6; the D gene is possibly TRBD1 (6 bases). Trimming stripped 5 bases from V and 7 bases from J, with 12 bases between. Per the germline V gene, CDR1 is SNHLY and CDR2 is FYNNEI. The CDR3 runs to 14 residues. CDR3: CASSSQGGNSPLHF. In DNA, the CDR3 is TGTGCCAGCAGTTCACAGGGTGGCAATTCACCCCTCCACTTT. Supplemented by reference TRBV2 and TRBJ1-6, the full variable domain reads EPEVTQTPSHQVTQMGQEVILRCVPISNHLYFYWYRQILGQKVEFLVSFYNNEISEKSEIFDDQFSVERPDGSNFTLKIRSTKLEDSAMYFCASSSQGGNSPLHFGNGTRLTVT.

The chain links TRBV29-1 to TRBJ1-3; D possibly corresponds to TRBD1 (5 bases). V was clipped by 6 bases and J by 0 bases, with 6 bases between them. Germline-derived CDR1 and CDR2 are SQVTM and ANQGSEA. This CDR3 spans 12 amino acids. The CDR3 DNA follows: TGCAGCGTAGGGGCCTCTGGAAACACCATATATTTT. The encoded protein is CSVGASGNTIYF.

Notes on this clone: A read error may produce the germline difference seen at one junction end. The chain links TRBV7-9 to TRBJ1-2; 9 bases match TRBD1. The CDR3 length is 9 residues. CDR1 is SEHNR and CDR2 is FQNEAQ in the germline V gene (reference sequence). CDR3 sequence (DNA): TGTGCCAACAGTGACAGGGGGGGATTC. Protein product: CANSDRGGF. Complete variable domain (other parts from reference TRBV7-9 and TRBJ1-2): DTGVSQNPRHKITKRGQNVTFRCDPISEHNRLYWYRQTLGQGPEFLTYFQNEAQLEKSRLLSDRFSAERPKGSFSTLEIQRTEQGDSAMYLCANSDRGGFGSGTRLTVV.

The chain recombines TRBV2 with TRBJ2-7; possible D gene TRBD2, 6 bases. Germline V CDR1 and CDR2: SNHLY, FYNNEI. The CDR3 has 14 amino acids. Trimming took off 7 bases at V and 0 bases at J, with 13 bases between the two ends. The CDR3 nucleotides read TGTGCCAGCAAGGGGCAGACTAGCTCCTACGAGCAGTACTTC. Its protein product is CASKGQTSSYEQYF.

Here the CDR3 DNA reads TGTGCCAGCAGCAGGGGACAGGGGGCAGAGACCCAGTACTTC. Its protein product is CASSRGQGAETQYF. The chain links TRBV11-2 to TRBJ2-5; TRBD1 aligns across 12 bases. CDR3 length equals 14 residues. Germline values: CDR1 SGHAT, CDR2 FQNNGV. V dropped 5 bases and J dropped 4; count of bases not matched to a gene: 2.

The genes are TRBV27 and TRBJ2-1; 9 bases map to TRBD2. The CDR3 runs 17 residues. Losses at the gene ends were 8 bases for V and 0 bases for J; bases not matched to a gene: 11. Germline V gives CDR1 MNHEY, CDR2 SMNVEV (reference sequence). The CDR3 sequence: CASGRVAGVISYNEQFF. DNA of the CDR3: TGTGCCAGCGGGCGGGTAGCGGGGGTCATCTCCTACAATGAGCAGTTCTTC.

This chain links TRBV19 with TRBJ1-5, with 11 bases identical to TRBD1. Germline values: CDR1 LNHDA, CDR2 SQIVND (reference sequence). Trimming took 4 bases from V and 4 from J; bases not matched to a gene: 12. The CDR3 is made up of 18 amino acids. The CDR3 here is CASSKREDRGLPNQPQHF. DNA for the CDR3: TGTGCCAGTAGTAAAAGAGAGGACAGGGGGCTCCCTAATCAGCCCCAGCATTTT. Full variable domain (outside the CDR3, taken from reference TRBV19 and TRBJ1-5): DGGITQSPKYLFRKEGQNVTLSCEQNLNHDAMYWYRQDPGQGLRLIYYSQIVNDFQKGDIAEGYSVSREKKESFPLTVTSAQKNPTAFYLCASSKREDRGLPNQPQHFGDGTRLSIL.

The CDR3 loop reads CASSAQGVLSYNEQFF. The CDR3 DNA reads as TGTGCCAGCAGTGCACAGGGGGTCCTGTCCTACAATGAGCAGTTCTTC. The V and J genes are TRBV6-1 and TRBJ2-1, with 8 positions matching TRBD1. Losses at the gene ends were 4 bases for V and 1 base for J; bases not matched to a gene: 6. The germline V gene encodes CDR1 MNHNS and CDR2 SASEGT. The CDR3 is made up of 16 amino acids.

The chain has TRBV19 and TRBJ2-7; tentative D call: TRBD2 (5 bases). Germline CDR1 reads LNHDA; CDR2 reads SQIVND (reference sequence). The CDR3 covers 12 residues. V shed 7 bases and J shed 4 bases, with 11 bases lying between them. The CDR3 sequence is CASILPGYEQYF. CDR3 coding DNA: TGTGCCAGTATTCTCCCGGGGTACGAGCAGTACTTC.